Sequencing of this TCR beta chain was carried out in a study of technical replicates of blood from several donors. The V end was cut by 7 bases, the J end by 3 bases, with 12 bases between. Germline lookup yields CDR1 SNHLY and CDR2 FYNNEI. This CDR3 has 13 residues. Assay used: immunoSEQ multiplex PCR; TCRdb lists only in-frame clones, some missing. Altogether 75,000 to 90,000 clones are present, about 93% being singletons, with the ten largest covering 0.27%. The rearrangement joins TRBV2 to TRBJ1-1; TRBD1 is a possible D gene (5 bases). The sample consisted of T cells isolated from PBMCs. The TCR sequence derives from a human donor in good health. The CDR3 DNA reads TGTGCCAGCATCATCCAGGGTCACACTGAAGCTTTCTTT. Protein product: CASIIQGHTEAFF.